The 20 T cell receptor beta chains listed next were all sequenced from one sample in a study of blood T cell repertoires in COVID-19. Libraries were prepared by immunoSEQ multiplex PCR; TCRdb keeps only in-frame clonotypes and omits some of them. The data contain 350,000 to 400,000 clones, around 91% of them singletons. Sequenced input: PBMCs or T cells enriched from blood (not recorded which). These receptors were obtained from a man between 18 and 29 years old who had recovered from COVID-19.

The CDR3, as DNA: TGTGCCAGCAGCAGGCCGGGACAGAGCTCCTACAATGAGCAGTTCTTC. This translates into CASSRPGQSSYNEQFF. This chain connects TRBV5-6 to TRBJ2-1, with 7 nucleotides matching TRBD1. The length of the CDR3 is 16 residues. In germline, CDR1 is SGHDT, CDR2 YYEEEE. Unmatched junction bases numbered 7, after V lost 4 bases and J lost 0 bases.

The gene calls are TRBV12-3 or TRBV12-4 and TRBJ2-2, with a tentative D call TRBD1 (5 bases). This CDR3 is built from 13 residues. V gave up 5 bases and J gave up 6 bases, with 10 bases separating them. CDR3 coding DNA: TGTGCCAGCAGTCCCCAAGGGGCCGGGGAGCTGTTTTTT. Protein product: CASSPQGAGELFF.

The V gene is TRBV25-1, the J gene TRBJ2-1; 13 positions match TRBD2. V was clipped by 5 bases and J by 6 bases; unmatched bases: 4. In germline, CDR1 is MGHDK, CDR2 SYGVNS. The CDR3 loop spans 15 amino acids. CDR3 nucleotides: TGTGCCAGCAGTACTAGCGGGGGGGCCTCCAATGAGCAGTTCTTC. Translated: CASSTSGGASNEQFF.

This chain joins TRBV5-6 and TRBJ2-1; TRBD2 matches 14 bases. This CDR3 spans 15 amino acids. Germline CDR1 and CDR2: SGHDT and YYEEEE. The trim removed 4 bases at V and 8 bases at J, leaving 5 bases unmatched. The CDR3 DNA reads as TGTGCCAGCAGCCAGGGGACTAGCGGGGGCCATGAGCAGTTCTTC. Translation: CASSQGTSGGHEQFF. Drawing the rest from reference TRBV5-6 and TRBJ2-1, the complete variable domain is DAGVTQSPTHLIKTRGQQVTLRCSPKSGHDTVSWYQQALGQGPQFIFQYYEEEERQRGNFPDRFSGHQFPNYSSELNVNALLLGDSALYLCASSQGTSGGHEQFFGPGTRLTVL.

Turning to this clone: One end of the junction varies from germline; a read error may be responsible. This chain links TRBV4-1 with TRBJ1-2; D ambiguous. Per germline, CDR1 MGHRA and CDR2 YSYEKL. The CDR3 is made up of 15 amino acids. The CDR3 protein is CASSRQIGNDYSYTF. The CDR3 nucleotides read TGCGCCAGCAGCCGCCAGATTGGTAACGACTATAGCTACACCTTC.

The chain combines TRBV6-2 or TRBV6-3 with TRBJ2-7; TRBD2 is a possible D gene (5 bases). This CDR3 contains 12 residues. Trimming cost V 2 bases and J 3 bases, with 5 bases left between them. CDR1 and CDR2 from the germline V gene are MNHEY and SVGEGT. CDR3 nucleotide sequence: TGTGCCAGCAGTTACGCGGGCTACGAGCAGTACTTC. As protein: CASSYAGYEQYF.

The chain recombines TRBV5-1 with TRBJ1-4, with TRBD1 as a possible D gene (6 bases). V lost 0 bases and J lost 3, with 12 bases in between. Looked up from germline, CDR1 is SGHRS and CDR2 is YFSETQ. CDR3 length: 16 amino acids. The CDR3 coding sequence is TGCGCCAGCAGCTTGGTCCGGGACACGGCTAATGAAAAACTGTTTTTT. Protein sequence: CASSLVRDTANEKLFF.

The V gene is TRBV9, the J gene TRBJ1-2; 8 nucleotides line up with TRBD1. This CDR3 is 15 amino acids long. V lost 9 bases and J lost 3; bases outside the gene matches: 13. CDR1 is SGDLS, CDR2 YYNGEE, per germline. CDR3 nucleotides: TGTGCCAAAAACTGGACAGGGTATAACGACTATGGCTACACCTTC. It specifies CAKNWTGYNDYGYTF. The variable domain in full, with the rest retrieved from reference TRBV9 and TRBJ1-2, is DSGVTQTPKHLITATGQRVTLRCSPRSGDLSVYWYQQSLDQGLQFLIQYYNGEERAKGNILERFSAQQFPDLHSELNLSSLELGDSALYFCAKNWTGYNDYGYTFGSGTRLTVV.

The chain joins TRBV2 to TRBJ1-5, with no clear D. This CDR3 comprises 14 residues. With 1 base removed from V and 0 bases from J, the gap between germline ends came to 4 bases. Germline CDR1 and CDR2: SNHLY and FYNNEI. CDR3 protein: CASSEVNSNQPQHF. In DNA form, the CDR3 reads TGTGCCAGCAGTGAAGTAAATAGCAATCAGCCCCAGCATTTT.

This clone has just one count. The V gene is TRBV14, the J gene TRBJ2-3; tentative D call: TRBD1 (5 bases). In germline, CDR1 is SGHDN, CDR2 FVKESK. The CDR3 is 12 residues long. Trimming removed 4 bases at V and 7 bases at J, with 9 bases between. CDR3: CASSPAGYTQYF. In DNA form, the CDR3 reads TGTGCCAGCAGCCCAGCAGGGTATACGCAGTATTTT.

The rearrangement links TRBV7-9 to TRBJ1-2; D gene ambiguous. The CDR3 spans 12 residues. Germline CDR1 reads SEHNR; CDR2 reads FQNEAQ (reference sequence). The V gene lost 7 bases and the J gene lost 8 bases, with 14 bases spanning the gap. The CDR3 region is CASTTLSGGYTF. The CDR3 nucleotides read TGTGCCAGCACGACTCTTTCGGGAGGCTACACCTTC. Full variable domain (remainder filled in from reference TRBV7-9 and TRBJ1-2): DTGVSQNPRHKITKRGQNVTFRCDPISEHNRLYWYRQTLGQGPEFLTYFQNEAQLEKSRLLSDRFSAERPKGSFSTLEIQRTEQGDSAMYLCASTTLSGGYTFGSGTRLTVV.

The CDR3 nucleotides are TGTGCCTGGAGTGTACCAGGCTACGAGCAGTACTTC. Its protein is CAWSVPGYEQYF. This chain connects TRBV30 to TRBJ2-7; D remains ambiguous. V lost 0 bases and J lost 3, with 6 bases in between. Germline assignment: CDR1 GTSNPN and CDR2 SVGIG (reference sequence). This CDR3 has 12 residues.

The chain couples TRBV5-6 to TRBJ1-2; 8 bases match TRBD1. This CDR3 comprises 13 residues. J lost 4 bases, V lost 2 bases, and 1 base had no gene match. Germline CDR1 and CDR2: SGHDT and YYEEEE. CDR3 nucleotide sequence: TGTGCCAGCAGCTTTGGACAGGGCTATGGCTACACCTTC. It yields the protein CASSFGQGYGYTF.

The rearrangement links TRBV11-3 to TRBJ2-3; TRBD1 matches at 8 bases. V dropped 5 bases and J dropped 5; count of bases not matched to a gene: 9. The germline V gene encodes CDR1 SGHNT and CDR2 YENEEA. This CDR3 has 15 amino acids. CDR3 DNA: TGTGCCAGCAGCCTCTCCGGGACAGGTCTAGATACGCAGTATTTT. Its translation: CASSLSGTGLDTQYF.

The chain is built from TRBV3-1 (or the pseudogene TRBV3-2) and TRBJ1-2; D gene ambiguous. V dropped 4 bases and J dropped 7 bases, with 10 bases sitting between them. The germline V gene encodes CDR1 LGHDT and CDR2 YNNKEL (reference sequence). The CDR3 runs to 12 residues. CDR3 amino acids: CASSRQGGGYTF. For the CDR3, the DNA is TGTGCCAGCAGCCGCCAAGGCGGTGGCTACACCTTC.

The genes are TRBV4-1 and TRBJ2-2; 8 bases match TRBD2. The CDR3 runs 16 residues. Unmatched junction bases numbered 2, after V lost 0 bases and J lost 2 bases. The germline V gene has CDR1 MGHRA and CDR2 YSYEKL. In DNA, the CDR3 is TGCGCCAGCAGCCAAGAAACTAGCGGAAACACCGGGGAGCTGTTTTTT. Its protein is CASSQETSGNTGELFF.

Only a few counts were recorded for this clone. V and J are TRBV20-1 and TRBJ2-7; tentative D call: TRBD2 (6 bases). Germline lookup yields CDR1 DFQATT and CDR2 SNEGSKA (reference sequence). The CDR3 extends over 14 amino acids. The V end was cut by 3 bases, the J end by 2 bases, with 14 bases between. The CDR3 here is CSASGGTTTYEQYF. The CDR3 DNA is TGCAGTGCTAGTGGCGGGACGACAACCTACGAGCAGTACTTC.

V and J are TRBV28 and TRBJ2-3, with D maybe TRBD2 (5 bases). The V gene's germline CDR1 is MDHEN and CDR2 SYDVKM. The V and J ends lost 8 bases and 1 base respectively, with 16 bases between them. CDR3 size: 15 residues. CDR3 residues: CASQSALEGTDTQYF. DNA of the CDR3: TGTGCCAGCCAAAGCGCACTAGAAGGCACAGATACGCAGTATTTT.

The chain carries TRBV7-9 and TRBJ2-5, with TRBD2 identical over 8 bases. The CDR3 covers 15 residues. After removal of 5 bases from V and 5 bases from J, the junction contained 10 bases not matched to a gene. Germline CDR1 is SEHNR and CDR2 is FQNEAQ (reference sequence). The CDR3 region is CASSPRGGEEETQYF. DNA of the CDR3: TGTGCCAGCAGCCCTCGGGGGGGAGAGGAGGAGACCCAGTACTTC.

This clone was counted only a few times. The chain uses TRBV12-3 or TRBV12-4 and TRBJ1-5; D call uncertain. V was trimmed by 4 bases and J by 7 bases, leaving 11 bases between them. This CDR3 comprises 13 residues. CDR3 loop: CASSSRLEQPQHF. CDR3 DNA sequence: TGTGCCAGCAGTTCGAGGTTGGAACAGCCCCAGCATTTT.